This entry lists 23 T cell receptor beta chains sequenced from one sample in a study of shared clonotypes between healthy human individuals. Libraries were prepared by immunoSEQ multiplex PCR; TCRdb keeps only in-frame clonotypes and omits some of them. The data show around 720,000 clones, around three quarters seen once. Sequencing input: memory CD4+ T cells sorted from blood. The subset: CD45RA-negative fraction. Every receptor here comes from a woman in her twenties or thirties in good health.

This rearrangement joins TRBV4-2 to TRBJ2-5, with D tentatively TRBD1 (5 bases). Trimming left V 1 base short and J 2 bases short, with 14 bases between. Germline V gene lookup returns CDR1 LGHNA and CDR2 YNFKEQ. The CDR3 length is 16 residues. The CDR3 DNA is TGTGCCAGCAGCCAAGGGGAAGGGGCTATTCAAGAGACCCAGTACTTC. The encoded protein is CASSQGEGAIQETQYF.

This chain connects TRBV7-2 to TRBJ2-3; D remains ambiguous. The CDR3 loop spans 12 amino acids. Between the trimmed V and J ends, which lost 4 bases and 8 bases, there was a span of 10 bases. The V gene's germline CDR1 is SGHTA and CDR2 FQGNSA. The CDR3 sequence is CASSYGPRTQYF. CDR3 coding DNA: TGTGCCAGCAGCTACGGACCTCGTACGCAGTATTTT. Full variable domain (rest looked up from reference TRBV7-2 and TRBJ2-3): GAGVSQSPSNKVTEKGKDVELRCDPISGHTALYWYRQSLGQGLEFLIYFQGNSAPDKSGLPSDRFSAERTGGSVSTLTIQRTQQEDSAVYLCASSYGPRTQYFGPGTRLTVL.

The gene calls are TRBV27 and TRBJ2-1, with 12 bases aligning to TRBD1. There are 16 residues in the CDR3. Germline V gives CDR1 MNHEY, CDR2 SMNVEV (reference sequence). The trim removed 5 bases at V and 6 bases at J, leaving 8 bases unmatched. DNA for the CDR3: TGTGCCAGCAGTCCCCTAGGGGACAGGGGGCGCAATGAGCAGTTCTTC. Protein: CASSPLGDRGRNEQFF.

The V call is TRBV7-8, the J call TRBJ1-4; 9 positions match TRBD1. The CDR3 length is 15 residues. Germline V gives CDR1 SGHVS, CDR2 FQNEAQ. V lost 5 bases, J lost 12 bases, and 13 bases stayed unmatched. This CDR3 reads CASSPGQGTSRELFF. CDR3 DNA: TGTGCCAGCAGCCCCGGACAGGGGACGAGTCGGGAACTGTTTTTT.

The chain couples TRBV4-1 to TRBJ2-2, with unresolved D. Germline V gene lookup returns CDR1 MGHRA and CDR2 YSYEKL. V was cut by 3 bases and J by 7 bases, with 21 bases left in between. CDR3 size: 17 residues. The CDR3 protein is CASSQVDMGWVNGELFF. Here the CDR3 DNA reads TGCGCCAGCAGCCAGGTCGACATGGGATGGGTAAACGGGGAGCTGTTTTTT.

The V gene is TRBV6-6, the J gene TRBJ2-2; 8 nucleotides align to TRBD2. CDR1 is MNHNY and CDR2 is SVGAGI in the germline V gene (reference sequence). The CDR3 totals 15 residues. The V and J ends lost 4 bases and 0 bases, in that order; junction bases with no gene match: 1. The CDR3 nucleotides are TGTGCCAGCAGTTGGACTAGCCCGAACACCGGGGAGCTGTTTTTT. Protein sequence: CASSWTSPNTGELFF.

This clone has just one count. The rearrangement joins TRBV6-1 to TRBJ1-5; D is ambiguous. The germline V gene has CDR1 MNHNS and CDR2 SASEGT. The CDR3 sequence is 14 residues long. Trimming removed 3 bases from V and 4 bases from J, with 10 bases in between. CDR3 in amino acids: CASSDGRENQPQHF. In DNA, the CDR3 is TGTGCCAGCAGTGATGGACGGGAAAATCAGCCCCAGCATTTT.

J is TRBJ2-7 and V is TRBV6-5; 7 nucleotides agree with TRBD1. This CDR3 region has 15 residues. Germline values: CDR1 MNHEY, CDR2 SVGAGI. The V and J ends lost 6 bases and 0 bases, in that order; junction bases with no gene match: 8. CDR3 sequence: CASSYDRANSYEQYF. The CDR3 DNA is TGTGCCAGCAGCTATGACAGGGCGAACTCCTACGAGCAGTACTTC.

The J gene is TRBJ2-7, the V gene TRBV2; D might be TRBD2 (6 bases). Deletions cut 6 bases from V and 4 bases from J, with 19 bases between. CDR1 is SNHLY and CDR2 is FYNNEI in the germline V gene. The CDR3 runs 15 residues. CDR3: CASRVGGWGVYEQYF. Written as DNA, the CDR3 is TGTGCCAGCAGGGTCGGAGGCTGGGGGGTATACGAGCAGTACTTC.

This chain joins TRBV29-1 and TRBJ2-5, with TRBD1 matching 7 bases. V was pared by 7 bases and J by 1 base, with 9 bases of the junction left unmatched. This CDR3 contains 14 residues. Germline CDR1 reads SQVTM; CDR2 reads ANQGSEA. CDR3 bases: TGCAGCGGACGAACACAGGGGTCCCAAGAGACCCAGTACTTC. This encodes CSGRTQGSQETQYF.

The CDR3 nucleotides read TGTGCCAGCAGTTTTTGGGGGCCGAGCAATCAGCCCCAGCATTTT. It yields the protein CASSFWGPSNQPQHF. V usage is TRBV28 and J usage is TRBJ1-5, with D tentatively TRBD1 (6 bases). V lost 3 bases and J 1 base, leaving 10 bases between the germline ends. The length of the CDR3 is 15 residues. Germline assignment: CDR1 MDHEN and CDR2 SYDVKM.

This chain connects TRBV7-9 to TRBJ2-3; D perhaps matches TRBD1 (5 bases). Trimming stripped 5 bases from V and 2 bases from J, with 11 bases between. Germline CDR1 and CDR2: SEHNR and FQNEAQ (reference sequence). The CDR3 loop spans 14 amino acids. CDR3 bases: TGTGCCAGCAGCCCAGGACAATCCACAGATACGCAGTATTTT. It yields the protein CASSPGQSTDTQYF.

The J gene is TRBJ1-2, the V gene TRBV28; 7 nucleotides agree with TRBD1. Losses at the gene ends were 8 bases for V and 5 bases for J; bases not matched to a gene: 11. Germline CDR1 and CDR2: MDHEN and SYDVKM. This CDR3 has 14 residues. CDR3 bases: TGTGCCAGCGGACCCTCACAGGGGCGGTATGGCTACACCTTC. This gives the protein CASGPSQGRYGYTF.

This clone has just one count. Given a much more abundant clone one base away, this may be a read error. The chain links TRBV2 to TRBJ1-2, with TRBD1 as a possible D gene (5 bases). CDR3 size: 13 residues. The V and J ends lost 6 bases and 1 base respectively, with 9 bases between them. The germline V gene encodes CDR1 SNHLY and CDR2 FYNNEI. CDR3 region: CASRIDSNYGYTF. The CDR3, as DNA: TGTGCCAGCAGGATAGACAGTAACTATGGCTACACCTTC.

V and J are TRBV19 and TRBJ2-1, with 9 bases fitting TRBD2. The CDR3 spans 14 residues. CDR1 and CDR2 (germline): LNHDA, SQIVND (reference sequence). V was clipped by 7 bases and J by 7 bases; unmatched bases: 8. This CDR3 is CASKGREGINEQFF. The CDR3 DNA sequence: TGTGCCAGTAAGGGGCGGGAGGGGATAAATGAGCAGTTCTTC.

This chain uses TRBV28 with TRBJ1-1; D possibly corresponds to TRBD1 (6 bases). The CDR3 has 12 amino acids. The V and J ends lost 8 bases and 10 bases respectively, with 17 bases between them. The germline V gene encodes CDR1 MDHEN and CDR2 SYDVKM. The CDR3 loop is CASAYRELRAFF. CDR3 bases: TGTGCCAGCGCCTACAGGGAACTGCGAGCTTTCTTT.

This clone was counted many times. The V call is TRBV18, the J call TRBJ1-2, with TRBD1 identical over 10 bases. Germline V gene sequence: CDR1 KGHSH, CDR2 LQKENI. There are 18 residues in the CDR3. V lost 4 bases to trimming and J lost 7 bases; unmatched junction nucleotides: 18. CDR3 bases: TGTGCCAGCTCACTCCAACCGGGACAGGGGCCGGGCATTGGTGGCTACACCTTC. It translates to CASSLQPGQGPGIGGYTF.

On this clone: The same CDR3 can be traced to other DNA sequences in this sample. This chain uses TRBV20-1 with TRBJ2-7; TRBD2 might be the D (6 bases). CDR3 length: 11 amino acids. CDR1 is DFQATT, CDR2 SNEGSKA, per germline (reference sequence). V was pared by 3 bases and J by 7 bases, with 10 bases between. The CDR3 reads CSASGRGEQYF. CDR3 bases: TGCAGTGCTAGCGGGAGAGGTGAGCAGTACTTC.

This chain links TRBV6-5 with TRBJ1-2; tentatively, D is TRBD1 (5 bases). The germline V gene encodes CDR1 MNHEY and CDR2 SVGAGI. V was trimmed by 0 bases and J by 4 bases, leaving 15 bases between them. The CDR3 extends over 16 amino acids. The CDR3 is CASSYSNPGFGYGYTF. The CDR3 DNA reads as TGTGCCAGCAGTTACTCGAATCCAGGGTTTGGCTATGGCTACACCTTC.

The chain combines TRBV18 with TRBJ2-5; possibly TRBD1 or TRBD2 for D (5 bases each). This CDR3 spans 14 amino acids. V lost 5 bases and J 2 bases, leaving 12 bases between the germline ends. CDR1 and CDR2 (germline): KGHSH, LQKENI. In DNA form, the CDR3 reads TGTGCCAGCTCATGGCCAGGGAGACAAGAGACCCAGTACTTC. It is translated as CASSWPGRQETQYF.

The chain employs TRBV25-1 and TRBJ2-2; D possibly corresponds to TRBD1 (5 bases). Trimming cost V 6 bases and J 2 bases, with 13 bases left between them. The CDR3 contains 15 residues. CDR1 is MGHDK, CDR2 SYGVNS, per germline. CDR3 DNA: TGTGCCAGCAGCCTCCTTGGGGCAAACACCGGGGAGCTGTTTTTT. Protein product: CASSLLGANTGELFF. Full variable domain (outside the CDR3, taken from reference TRBV25-1 and TRBJ2-2): EADIYQTPRYLVIGTGKKITLECSQTMGHDKMYWYQQDPGMELHLIHYSYGVNSTEKGDLSSESTVSRIRTEHFPLTLESARPSHTSQYLCASSLLGANTGELFFGEGSRLTVL.

The J gene is TRBJ1-1, the V gene TRBV6-6; D may be TRBD1 (5 bases). V dropped 6 bases and J dropped 1 base, with 9 bases sitting between them. Germline V gives CDR1 MNHNY, CDR2 SVGAGI (reference sequence). This CDR3 contains 13 residues. The DNA for the CDR3 is TGTGCCAGCAGGCCCGGGGGGAACACTGAAGCTTTCTTT. Translating gives CASRPGGNTEAFF.

The V and J genes are TRBV14 and TRBJ2-6; a weak D match, TRBD2 (5 bases). Per the germline V gene, CDR1 is SGHDN and CDR2 is FVKESK. The CDR3 sequence is 17 residues long. Between the trimmed V and J ends, which lost 0 bases and 2 bases, there was a span of 11 bases. The CDR3 is CASSQDIPGTGANVLTF. DNA for the CDR3: TGTGCCAGCAGCCAAGATATTCCGGGGACTGGGGCCAACGTCCTGACTTTC.